Listed below are T cell receptor beta chains from one sample, sequenced in a study of beta chain features in type 1 diabetes. The table came from immunoSEQ multiplex PCR; TCRdb's copy has only in-frame clones and leaves some out. The table includes about 400,000 clones, about 12% detected once. The sequenced sample was naive CD4+ T cells from blood. These receptors all stem from a man aged 18 to 30 in good health. CDR3s include the opening cysteine and the closing phenylalanine or tryptophan. D genes are given only for firm matches. The size field is filled for only some rows; it gives once, few, many or a size class.

size: NA; J: TRBJ2-7; V: TRBV27; D: NA; DNA: TGTGCCAGCAGTTTATTTGGGAGCCCCTCCTACGAGCAGTACTTC; CDR3: CASSLFGSPSYEQYF
size: few; J: TRBJ1-2; V: TRBV5-4; D: TRBD1; DNA: TGTGCCAGCAGCGTGAGACAGGGGAATGGCTACACCTTC; CDR3: CASSVRQGNGYTF
size: once; J: TRBJ2-3; V: TRBV11-2; D: NA; DNA: TGTGCCAGCAGCTTAGCCCTATCCGGGGTTAGCACAGATACGCAGTATTTT; CDR3: CASSLALSGVSTDTQYF
size: NA; J: TRBJ2-2; V: TRBV7-8; D: NA; DNA: TGTGCCAGCAGCTTAGAAGGGGGATGGAACACCGGGGAGCTGTTTTTT; CDR3: CASSLEGGWNTGELFF
size: few; J: TRBJ2-1; V: TRBV28; D: NA; DNA: TGTGCCAGCATCCCTCTATTTAGCTCCTACAATGAGCAGTTCTTC; CDR3: CASIPLFSSYNEQFF
size: NA; J: TRBJ2-7; V: TRBV6-5; D: TRBD1; DNA: TGTGCCAGCAGTTACGGCCCGGACAGGTCCTACGAGCAGTACTTC; CDR3: CASSYGPDRSYEQYF
size: few; J: TRBJ1-2; V: TRBV6-5; D: NA; DNA: TGTGCCACCCTGGAGGGTAGGGATGGCTACACCTTC; CDR3: CATLEGRDGYTF
size: few; J: TRBJ2-3; V: TRBV7-4; D: NA; DNA: TGTGCCAGCAGCGCCCTTGAGGGTGTAGATACGCAGTATTTT; CDR3: CASSALEGVDTQYF
size: few; J: TRBJ2-1; V: TRBV9; D: NA; DNA: TGTGCCACCGGACGGGGAACCTACAATGAGCAGTTCTTC; CDR3: CATGRGTYNEQFF
size: few; J: TRBJ2-7; V: TRBV29-1; D: TRBD1; DNA: TGCAGCGCGCAGGGGGCAACCTCCTACGAGCAGTACTTC; CDR3: CSAQGATSYEQYF
size: few; J: TRBJ1-6; V: TRBV5-1; D: NA; DNA: TGCGCCAGCAGCTTGCCGGGCGGGACGATATCTTCACCCCTCCACTTT; CDR3: CASSLPGGTISSPLHF
size: few; J: TRBJ1-2; V: TRBV11-1; D: NA; DNA: TGTGCCAGCAGCTTATCTCGGGGGATGCGGGGCTACACCTTC; CDR3: CASSLSRGMRGYTF
size: few; J: TRBJ2-3; V: TRBV7-2; D: NA; DNA: TGTGCCAGCAGCTGGACTACCAATACGCAGTATTTT; CDR3: CASSWTTNTQYF
size: NA; J: TRBJ2-3; V: TRBV19; D: NA; DNA: TGTGCCAGTAGTGAGCGGGGCACAGATACGCAGTATTTT; CDR3: CASSERGTDTQYF
size: NA; J: TRBJ2-2; V: TRBV5-4; D: NA; DNA: TGTGCCAGCAGCCGACTCGAACACCGGGAGCTGTTTTTT; CDR3: CASSRLEHRELFF
size: few; J: TRBJ2-6; V: TRBV13; D: TRBD2; DNA: TGTGCCAGCAGCGACGGACGGAGGGAGGGACCTGGGGCCAACGTCCTGACTTTC; CDR3: CASSDGRREGPGANVLTF
size: NA; J: TRBJ2-7; V: TRBV9; D: TRBD1; DNA: TGTGCCAGCAGCCCGGGGACAGGGCTTCACGAGCAGTACTTC; CDR3: CASSPGTGLHEQYF
size: few; J: TRBJ1-5; V: TRBV25-1; D: NA; DNA: TGTGCCAGCAGTGGGGCTGACAGTGGCAATCAGCCCCAGCATTTT; CDR3: CASSGADSGNQPQHF
size: NA; J: TRBJ2-1; V: TRBV7-6; D: NA; DNA: TGTGCCAGCAGCTTAGAGCGGCGGGGAAGCTCCTACAATGAGCAGTTCTTC; CDR3: CASSLERRGSSYNEQFF
size: NA; J: TRBJ1-2; V: TRBV30; D: NA; DNA: TGTGCCTGGAGCCTGACAGAATCTAACTATGGCTACACCTTC; CDR3: CAWSLTESNYGYTF
size: NA; J: TRBJ2-4; V: TRBV11-2; D: NA; DNA: TGTGCCAGCAGCACCCAGGCCATTCAGTACTTC; CDR3: CASSTQAIQYF
size: NA; J: TRBJ2-6; V: TRBV18; D: TRBD1; DNA: TGTGCCAGCTCACCAACAGGGGCAAGAAGGGCCAACGTCCTGACTTTC; CDR3: CASSPTGARRANVLTF
size: few; J: TRBJ1-1; V: TRBV28; D: NA; DNA: TGTGCCAGCAGTTTATACCGAACAGTGAACACTGAAGCTTTCTTT; CDR3: CASSLYRTVNTEAFF
size: few; J: TRBJ2-3; V: TRBV7-9; D: TRBD2; DNA: TGTGCCAGCAGCTTAATCCTAGCGGGAGCAGGGGATACGCAGTATTTT; CDR3: CASSLILAGAGDTQYF
size: NA; J: TRBJ2-4; V: TRBV7-2; D: NA; DNA: TGTGCCAGCAGCTTAGTCGGCCTAGCGAGAGGATCCAAAAACATTCAGTACTTC; CDR3: CASSLVGLARGSKNIQYF
size: few; J: TRBJ2-7; V: TRBV5-4; D: TRBD2; DNA: TGTGCCAGCAGCTTCGCGGGAGCGGACCACGAGCAGTACTTC; CDR3: CASSFAGADHEQYF
size: NA; J: TRBJ1-3; V: TRBV18; D: NA; DNA: TGTGCCAGCTCACCGACCAGGGTCATCGCTGGAAACACCATATATTTT; CDR3: CASSPTRVIAGNTIYF
size: few; J: TRBJ2-5; V: TRBV5-1; D: NA; DNA: TGCGCCAGCAGCCCGGCCCCTATCGAAACAGGGCCCCAGTACTTC; CDR3: CASSPAPIETGPQYF
size: NA; J: TRBJ2-1; V: TRBV10-3; D: TRBD2; DNA: TGTGCCACCTTCGCTAGCGGGAGGGTCAATGAGCAGTTCTTC; CDR3: CATFASGRVNEQFF
size: NA; J: TRBJ2-2; V: TRBV5-4; D: NA; DNA: TGTGCCAGCAGCTCACGGCGGGGGCAGGTCACCGGGGAGCTGTTTTTT; CDR3: CASSSRRGQVTGELFF
size: many; J: TRBJ2-1; V: TRBV29-1; D: NA; DNA: TGCAGCGTTGACAGGGCTTACAATGAGCAGTTCTTC; CDR3: CSVDRAYNEQFF
size: few; J: TRBJ2-2; V: TRBV29-1; D: NA; DNA: TGCAGCGTTGAACTATCAAACACCGGGGAGCTGTTTTTT; CDR3: CSVELSNTGELFF
size: few; J: TRBJ2-7; V: TRBV28; D: TRBD1; DNA: TGTGCCAGCAGACCCCCGGGACAGGGGGCATACGAGCAGTACTTC; CDR3: CASRPPGQGAYEQYF
size: few; J: TRBJ2-3; V: TRBV7-8; D: NA; DNA: TGTGCCAGCAGCTTAGCGCTGGGAGCGGATACGCAGTATTTT; CDR3: CASSLALGADTQYF
size: NA; J: TRBJ2-2; V: TRBV30; D: NA; DNA: TGTGCCTGGGCTCGGGTCGGAGGGACCGGGGAGCTGTTTTTT; CDR3: CAWARVGGTGELFF
size: NA; J: TRBJ2-3; V: TRBV5-4; D: TRBD2; DNA: TGTGCCAGCAGCTTACGGACTAGCGGCACAGATACGCAGTATTTT; CDR3: CASSLRTSGTDTQYF
size: NA; J: TRBJ2-1; V: TRBV25-1; D: TRBD2; DNA: TGTGCCAGCAGTCGCCTAGCGGGAGGTTTGGAAAATGAGCAGTTCTTC; CDR3: CASSRLAGGLENEQFF
size: few; J: TRBJ1-5; V: TRBV30; D: NA; DNA: TGTGCCTGGAGCATAACAGGAAGCAATCAGCCCCAGCATTTT; CDR3: CAWSITGSNQPQHF
size: few; J: TRBJ2-7; V: TRBV4-2; D: TRBD1; DNA: TGTGCCAGCAGCAAGGACAGGGGTTACGAGCAGTACTTC; CDR3: CASSKDRGYEQYF
size: few; J: TRBJ2-3; V: TRBV4-1; D: TRBD1; DNA: TGCGCCAGCAGCCACCCCGACAGGGGGAGAGCAGATACGCAGTATTTT; CDR3: CASSHPDRGRADTQYF
size: NA; J: TRBJ1-3; V: TRBV28; D: NA; DNA: TGTGCCAGCAGCCGTGGGGGCCGCTCTGGAAACACCATATATTTT; CDR3: CASSRGGRSGNTIYF
size: many; J: TRBJ2-7; V: TRBV29-1; D: NA; DNA: TGCAGCATCAACAGGGACCACGAGCAGTACTTC; CDR3: CSINRDHEQYF
size: NA; J: TRBJ2-2; V: TRBV5-1; D: NA; DNA: TGCGCCAGCAGCTACTTTGGAGGCGGGATGAACACCGGGGAGCTGTTTTTT; CDR3: CASSYFGGGMNTGELFF
size: few; J: TRBJ2-7; V: TRBV13; D: TRBD1; DNA: TGTGCCAGCAGCTTACGGGGACAGGGGTCCTACGAGCAGTACTTC; CDR3: CASSLRGQGSYEQYF
size: few; J: TRBJ2-1; V: TRBV28; D: TRBD1; DNA: TGTGCCAGCAGGGACCCCGGACAGGGGGCAACTTTCTTC; CDR3: CASRDPGQGATFF
size: NA; J: TRBJ2-3; V: TRBV21-1; D: NA; DNA: TGTGCCCCGCTAGCGGGGAACCTCACAGATACGCAGTATTTT; CDR3: CAPLAGNLTDTQYF
size: few; J: TRBJ2-7; V: TRBV18; D: TRBD1; DNA: TGTGCCAGCTCCCCCGGGACAGGGGACCCCTACGAGCAGTACTTC; CDR3: CASSPGTGDPYEQYF
size: many; J: TRBJ2-3; V: TRBV29-1; D: TRBD1; DNA: TGCAGCGTTGAAGAGACAGGGGGCGTTGATACGCAGTATTTT; CDR3: CSVEETGGVDTQYF
size: few; J: TRBJ1-5; V: TRBV30; D: NA; DNA: TGTGCCTGGAGTGTACTTGGGGCAGAGGCTCAGCCCCAGCATTTT; CDR3: CAWSVLGAEAQPQHF
size: NA; J: TRBJ2-7; V: TRBV11-2; D: TRBD1; DNA: TGTGCCAGCAGGAAACCCGGGACAGGACCTTACGAGCAGTACTTC; CDR3: CASRKPGTGPYEQYF
size: few; J: TRBJ1-1; V: TRBV12-5; D: NA; DNA: TGTGCTAGTGGCCTTATTGGGGGGTTGAGCACTGAAGCTTTCTTT; CDR3: CASGLIGGLSTEAFF
size: few; J: TRBJ2-1; V: TRBV7-2; D: TRBD1; DNA: TGTGCCAGCAGCGAAGACAGGGCAAGGCAGTTCTTC; CDR3: CASSEDRARQFF
size: few; J: TRBJ1-2; V: TRBV30; D: NA; DNA: TGTGCCTGGAGTCCCCGAGGGAACTATGGCTACACCTTC; CDR3: CAWSPRGNYGYTF
size: few; J: TRBJ2-3; V: TRBV4-1; D: NA; DNA: TGCGCCAGCAGCCAAGATCTTGACGGGTTTACGCAGTATTTT; CDR3: CASSQDLDGFTQYF
size: NA; J: TRBJ2-5; V: TRBV4-2; D: TRBD2; DNA: TGTGCCAGCAGCCAAGAGCTAGCGGGAGGGCAGGGAGAGACCCAGTACTTC; CDR3: CASSQELAGGQGETQYF
size: few; J: TRBJ1-6; V: TRBV28; D: TRBD1; DNA: TGTGCCAGCAGTTTCGGGACAGCGTCACCCCTCCACTTT; CDR3: CASSFGTASPLHF
size: NA; J: TRBJ1-2; V: TRBV9; D: NA; DNA: TGTGCCAGCAGCGTAGACAGCGGCTCCTATGGCTACACCTTC; CDR3: CASSVDSGSYGYTF